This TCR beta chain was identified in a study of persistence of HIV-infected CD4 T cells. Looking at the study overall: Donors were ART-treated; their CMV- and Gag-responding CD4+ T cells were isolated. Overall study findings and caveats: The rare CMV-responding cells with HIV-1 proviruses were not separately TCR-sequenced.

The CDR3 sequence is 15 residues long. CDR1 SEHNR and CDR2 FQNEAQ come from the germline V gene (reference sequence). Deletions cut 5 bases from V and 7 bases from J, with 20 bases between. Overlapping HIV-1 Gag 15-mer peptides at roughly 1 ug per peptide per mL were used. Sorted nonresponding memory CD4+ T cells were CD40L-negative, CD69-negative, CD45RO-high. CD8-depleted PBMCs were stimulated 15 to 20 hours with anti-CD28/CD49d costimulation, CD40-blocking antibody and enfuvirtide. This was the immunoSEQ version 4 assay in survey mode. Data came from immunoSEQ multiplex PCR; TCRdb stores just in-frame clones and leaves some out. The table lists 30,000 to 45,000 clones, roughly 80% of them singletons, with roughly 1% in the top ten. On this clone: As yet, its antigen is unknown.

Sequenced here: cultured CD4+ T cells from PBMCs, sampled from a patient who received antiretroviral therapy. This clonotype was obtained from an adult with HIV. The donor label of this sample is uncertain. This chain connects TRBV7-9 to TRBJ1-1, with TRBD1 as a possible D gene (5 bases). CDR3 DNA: TGTGCCAGCAGCCTACCTCGGATGGGACTGGGTGAAGCTTTCTTT. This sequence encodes CASSLPRMGLGEAFF.